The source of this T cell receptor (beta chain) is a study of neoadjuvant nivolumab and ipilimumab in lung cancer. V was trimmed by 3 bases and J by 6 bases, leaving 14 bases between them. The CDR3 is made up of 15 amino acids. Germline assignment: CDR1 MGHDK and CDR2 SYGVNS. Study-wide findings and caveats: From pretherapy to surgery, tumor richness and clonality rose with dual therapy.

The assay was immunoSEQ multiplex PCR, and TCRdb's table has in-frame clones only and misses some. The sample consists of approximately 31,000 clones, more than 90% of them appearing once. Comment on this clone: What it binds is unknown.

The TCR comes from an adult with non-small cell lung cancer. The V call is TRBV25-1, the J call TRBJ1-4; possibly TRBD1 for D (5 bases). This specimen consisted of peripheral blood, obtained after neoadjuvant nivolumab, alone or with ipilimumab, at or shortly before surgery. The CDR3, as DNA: TGTGCCAGCAGTGATACAGCAGGGCGGTATGAAAAACTGTTTTTT. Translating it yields CASSDTAGRYEKLFF.